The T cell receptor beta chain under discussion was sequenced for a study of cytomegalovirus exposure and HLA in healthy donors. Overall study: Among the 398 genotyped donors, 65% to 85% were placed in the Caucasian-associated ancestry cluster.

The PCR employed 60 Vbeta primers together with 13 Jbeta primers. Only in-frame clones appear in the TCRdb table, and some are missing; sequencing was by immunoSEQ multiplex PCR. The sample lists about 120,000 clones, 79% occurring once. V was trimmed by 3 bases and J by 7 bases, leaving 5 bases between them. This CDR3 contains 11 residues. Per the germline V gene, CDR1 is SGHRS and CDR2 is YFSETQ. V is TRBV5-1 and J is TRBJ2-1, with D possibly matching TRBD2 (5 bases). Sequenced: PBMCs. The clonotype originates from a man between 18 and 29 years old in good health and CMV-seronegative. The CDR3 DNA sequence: TGCGCCAGCAGCTGGGAGAATGAGCAGTTCTTC. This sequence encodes CASSWENEQFF.